Below are 9 T cell receptor beta chains sequenced from a single sample in a study of blood T cell repertoires in COVID-19. Clones were read by immunoSEQ multiplex PCR, and TCRdb kept only the in-frame ones, dropping some. The repertoire holds some 250,000 clones, with less than 90% as singletons. Sequencing was done on a sample of peripheral blood. The receptors originated from a man aged 25-45 years with active or convalescent COVID-19.

This sequence joins TRBV19 and TRBJ2-7, with 9 bases fitting TRBD1. V lost 7 bases and J lost 2; bases outside the gene matches: 12. The V gene's germline CDR1 is LNHDA and CDR2 SQIVND (reference sequence). CDR3 size: 16 residues. DNA for the CDR3: TGTGCCAGTACCCGGACAGGGGCCGAGATCCCCTACGAGCAGTACTTC. It specifies CASTRTGAEIPYEQYF.

This clone was seen just once. The rearrangement uses TRBV5-1 and TRBJ2-3, with TRBD1 identical over 8 bases. V lost 7 bases to trimming and J lost 2 bases; unmatched junction nucleotides: 12. Per germline, CDR1 SGHRS and CDR2 YFSETQ. This CDR3 is 16 amino acids long. The CDR3 loop is CASGRGQDPNTDTQYF. The CDR3 DNA reads as TGCGCCAGCGGACGGGGACAGGACCCCAACACAGATACGCAGTATTTT.

The table lists this clone with a few counts. This sequence joins TRBV27 and TRBJ2-1; D gene uncertain. With 6 bases removed from V and 0 bases from J, the gap between germline ends came to 9 bases. This CDR3 is built from 14 residues. In germline, CDR1 is MNHEY, CDR2 SMNVEV (reference sequence). The CDR3 loop is CASSNGYSYNEQFF. The DNA of the CDR3 is TGTGCCAGCAGCAACGGTTACTCCTACAATGAGCAGTTCTTC.

V and J are TRBV13 and TRBJ2-1; weak D call: TRBD2 (6 bases). In germline, CDR1 is PRHDT, CDR2 FYEKMQ (reference sequence). The V and J ends lost 5 bases and 5 bases respectively, with 19 bases between them. The CDR3 consists of 16 residues. The CDR3 sequence: CASSTPLATPNNEQFF. Written as DNA, the CDR3 is TGTGCCAGCAGCACCCCCCTAGCGACCCCTAACAATGAGCAGTTCTTC.

The V gene is TRBV6-5, the J gene TRBJ1-5; unclear D gene. Trimming removed 1 base at V and 7 bases at J, with 5 bases between. The CDR3 has 12 residues. Germline V gene data show CDR1 as MNHEY and CDR2 as SVGAGI. The CDR3: CASSYLLQPQHF. CDR3 bases: TGTGCCAGCAGTTACTTACTCCAGCCCCAGCATTTT.

V and J are TRBV10-2 and TRBJ1-1; D call uncertain. V was clipped by 0 bases and J by 5 bases, with 19 bases between them. The germline CDR1 and CDR2 sequences are WSHSY and SAAADI. The CDR3 runs 17 residues. CDR3 in amino acids: CASSESLGTLAGTEAFF. CDR3 sequence (DNA): TGCGCCAGCAGTGAGTCCTTGGGAACACTAGCGGGGACTGAAGCTTTCTTT.

The chain recombines TRBV7-9 with TRBJ1-2, with 7 bases fitting TRBD1. The trim removed 5 bases at V and 5 bases at J, leaving 11 bases unmatched. The CDR3 spans 15 residues. Germline-derived CDR1 and CDR2 are SEHNR and FQNEAQ (reference sequence). As DNA, the CDR3 is TGTGCCAGCAGCAACCCGGGACAGCGGGGGTATGGCTACACCTTC. Protein sequence: CASSNPGQRGYGYTF.

The J gene is TRBJ1-1, the V gene TRBV25-1, with TRBD1 as a possible D gene (5 bases). The germline V gene encodes CDR1 MGHDK and CDR2 SYGVNS. The V end was cut by 4 bases, the J end by 7 bases, with 10 bases between. CDR3 size: 12 residues. CDR3 region: CASSAYGHEAFF. In nucleotides, the CDR3 is TGTGCCAGCAGTGCGTACGGACATGAAGCTTTCTTT.

The rearrangement uses TRBV7-8 and TRBJ2-3; 14 positions agree with TRBD2. V trimming: 0 bases; J trimming: 4 bases; junction bases outside the gene matches: 0. Germline CDR1 and CDR2: SGHVS and FQNEAQ. The CDR3 loop spans 16 amino acids. In DNA form, the CDR3 reads TGTGCCAGCAGCTTAGCGACTAGCGGGGGGGCAGATACGCAGTATTTT. Residues: CASSLATSGGADTQYF.